This T cell receptor beta chain emerged from a study of T cell responses to AZD1222 COVID-19 vaccine. Turning to the study itself: Pooling was applied to second doses at about 4 or about 12 weeks. Study findings and constraints: Sampled repertoires all dated from after the peak T cell response. There were vaccine-associated CD4 TCRs across spike, dominant at 160-218 and 743-854. Donors in the cohort were predominantly white British and more often female, and clonal diversity was possibly underestimated.

Concerning this clone: Its target is not known.

The ends were cut back, 4 bases at V and 0 bases at J, with 5 bases in the middle. The CDR3 has 12 amino acids. Germline-derived CDR1 and CDR2 are GTSNPN and SVGIG (reference sequence). The protocol was immunoSEQ multiplex PCR, while the TCRdb copy is restricted to in-frame clones and leaves out a portion. The repertoire includes tens of thousands of clones, about 90% of them detected once, and around 5.2% sits in the top ten. Sequenced here: peripheral blood, sampled on day 0 of AZD1222 vaccination. The source of this sequence is an adult in good health. V and J are TRBV30 and TRBJ2-3; D ambiguous. CDR3 nucleotide sequence: TGTGCCTGGAACCCGAGCACAGATACGCAGTATTTT. Translating it yields CAWNPSTDTQYF.